These 25 T cell receptor beta chains came from one sample sequenced in a study of regulatory T cells in long-lasting Graves disease. Arm-PCR with iRepertoire HTBI primers amplified the CDR3 regions for these TCR beta libraries. MiXCR, applied by TCRdb to the multiplex PCR reads, yields one record per CDR3 protein. The table shows around 460,000 distinct CDR3 sequences, with less than 15% occurring only once. As for time point: newly diagnosed GD, antithyroid drugs for less than 3 months. PBMCs provided the RNA from which the TCR library was made. The same sample was also used in a study of T cells in Graves' hyperthyroidism and ophthalmopathy.

This material consisted of peripheral blood mononuclear cells (PBMCs), taken at new diagnosis, from a patient treated with antithyroid drugs. These receptors were taken from a woman in her 50s with Graves disease.

This clonotype was detected a few times. The chain has TRBV24-1 and TRBJ2-5; possible D gene TRBD1, 6 bases. This CDR3 has 16 amino acids. Trimming pared 3 bases from V and 4 bases from J, leaving 17 bases between. Germline values: CDR1 KGHDR, CDR2 SFDVKD. In DNA, the CDR3 is TGTGCCACCAGTGATCGAAAACAGGGTTTCGGAGAGACCCAGTACTTC. Translation: CATSDRKQGFGETQYF.

The V gene is TRBV12-3 or TRBV12-4, the J gene TRBJ2-5; TRBD2 aligns across 10 bases. V trimming: 4 bases; J trimming: 5 bases; junction bases outside the gene matches: 10. There are 16 residues in the CDR3. CDR3 sequence (DNA): TGTGCCAGCAGTTCACCCGGGACTAGCGTAGATGAGACCCAGTACTTC. Amino acids: CASSSPGTSVDETQYF.

This clonotype has just a few counts. J is TRBJ2-5 and V is TRBV5-1, with 9 bases fitting TRBD1. The CDR3 runs 15 residues. Trimming cost V 3 bases and J 5 bases; bases outside gene matches: 8. Germline V gene data show CDR1 as SGHRS and CDR2 as YFSETQ. In DNA form, the CDR3 reads TGCGCCAGCAGCTGGGGGACAGGGACGAGGGAGACCCAGTACTTC. Protein product: CASSWGTGTRETQYF.

The rearrangement uses TRBV4-1 and TRBJ2-1; 12 positions agree with TRBD2. CDR1 MGHRA and CDR2 YSYEKL come from the germline V gene. J lost 8 bases, V lost 7 bases, and 9 bases had no gene match. The length of the CDR3 is 15 residues. CDR3 nucleotides: TGCGCCAGCACCCTGACTAGCGGGAGAATTCATGAGCAGTTCTTC. Translation gives CASTLTSGRIHEQFF.

This clonotype has a handful of counts. J is TRBJ2-5 and V is TRBV29-1, with 11 bases that match TRBD1. The germline gives CDR1 SQVTM, CDR2 ANQGSEA. The J segment lost 4 bases and the V segment lost 6 bases, leaving 10 bases of the junction unmatched. This CDR3 contains 15 residues. The DNA of the CDR3 is TGCAGCGTGGACAGGGGGCTAACGTTAGGAGAGACCCAGTACTTC. Translation gives CSVDRGLTLGETQYF.

A few counts support this clonotype. The chain combines TRBV3-1 with TRBJ2-7; D is ambiguous. V lost 0 bases, J lost 3 bases, and 12 bases lay in between. This CDR3 spans 15 amino acids. Germline lookup yields CDR1 LGHDT and CDR2 YNNKEL (reference sequence). The CDR3 loop is CASSQDPTSYYEQYF. The CDR3, as DNA: TGTGCCAGCAGCCAAGATCCCACCTCGTACTACGAGCAGTACTTC.

This clonotype was seen a handful of times. V and J are TRBV30 and TRBJ2-5; unclear D gene. Germline V lookup: CDR1 GTSNPN, CDR2 SVGIG (reference sequence). V was trimmed by 2 bases and J by 1 base, leaving 8 bases between them. The CDR3 has 13 amino acids. The CDR3, as DNA: TGTGCCTGGAGTCCCCAGGTCCAAGAGACCCAGTACTTC. Translating gives CAWSPQVQETQYF.

At least ten counts were recorded for this clonotype. CDR3 amino acids: CASSWTSVHNEQFF. CDR3 sequence (DNA): TGTGCCAGCAGTTGGACTAGCGTGCACAATGAGCAGTTCTTC. This chain uses TRBV28 with TRBJ2-1; 9 bases are a match to TRBD2. With 4 bases clipped from V and 5 bases from J, the junction kept 3 bases outside the gene matches. CDR3 length: 14 amino acids. Germline CDR1 MDHEN, CDR2 SYDVKM. Based on the CDR3 plus reference TRBV28 and TRBJ2-1, the full variable domain is DVKVTQSSRYLVKRTGEKVFLECVQDMDHENMFWYRQDPGLGLRLIYFSYDVKMKEKGDIPEGYSVSREKKERFSLILESASTNQTSMYLCASSWTSVHNEQFFGPGTRLTVL.

This clonotype has ten or more counts. The chain is built from TRBV30 and TRBJ2-5; 10 bases fit TRBD1. CDR1 and CDR2 from the germline V gene are GTSNPN and SVGIG (reference sequence). V shed 3 bases, J shed 3 bases, and the junction held 4 bases outside the gene matches. The CDR3 has 14 residues. This chain's CDR3 is CAWSGTGVEETQYF. For the CDR3, the DNA is TGTGCCTGGAGCGGGACAGGGGTGGAAGAGACCCAGTACTTC.

This clonotype came up a few times. V usage is TRBV6-2 or TRBV6-3 and J usage is TRBJ2-1; D gene ambiguous. CDR1 MNHEY and CDR2 SVGEGT come from the germline V gene. Between the trimmed V and J ends, which lost 2 bases and 3 bases, there was a span of 20 bases. This CDR3 spans 18 amino acids. The CDR3 loop is CASSYTRSLGYHYNEQFF. The CDR3 DNA is TGTGCCAGCAGTTACACCCGATCCCTAGGGTATCACTACAATGAGCAGTTCTTC.

This clonotype was seen many times. V usage is TRBV7-2 and J usage is TRBJ2-5; TRBD2 matches 11 bases. The CDR3 loop spans 17 amino acids. V lost 0 bases and J lost 5; bases outside the gene matches: 8. Germline CDR1 is SGHTA and CDR2 is FQGNSA. Written as DNA, the CDR3 is TGTGCCAGCAGCTTAGCGCTAAGACTAGCGGGAAGGGAGACCCAGTACTTC. This translates into CASSLALRLAGRETQYF.

At least ten counts were recorded for this clonotype. The rearrangement links TRBV2 to TRBJ2-5, with 13 bases lining up with TRBD2. The CDR3 runs to 13 residues. Germline V gives CDR1 SNHLY, CDR2 FYNNEI. The V gene end was trimmed by 9 bases and the J gene end by 3 bases; junction bases not matched to a gene: 1. The CDR3 DNA follows: TGTGCCAGAACTAGCGGGAGGGAAGAGACCCAGTACTTC. It translates to CARTSGREETQYF.

This clonotype was picked up many times. The chain employs TRBV7-2 and TRBJ2-7; 8 nucleotides match TRBD1. CDR1 SGHTA and CDR2 FQGNSA come from the germline V gene. V was pared by 5 bases and J by 7 bases, with 7 bases of the junction left unmatched. This CDR3 comprises 13 residues. CDR3 region: CASSHGQGGEQYF. In DNA, the CDR3 is TGTGCCAGCAGCCACGGACAGGGTGGAGAGCAGTACTTC.

There are many counts of this clonotype. This chain connects TRBV11-2 to TRBJ1-3; the D is unclear. Germline lookup yields CDR1 SGHAT and CDR2 FQNNGV. The CDR3 consists of 15 residues. The V end was cut by 0 bases, the J end by 0 bases, with 6 bases between. The CDR3 loop is CASSLDVYSGNTIYF. CDR3 coding DNA: TGTGCCAGCAGCTTAGATGTTTACTCTGGAAACACCATATATTTT. The variable domain in full, with the rest retrieved from reference TRBV11-2 and TRBJ1-3, is EAGVAQSPRYKIIEKRQSVAFWCNPISGHATLYWYQQILGQGPKLLIQFQNNGVVDDSQLPKDRFSAERLKGVDSTLKIQPAKLEDSAVYLCASSLDVYSGNTIYFGEGSWLTVV.

This clonotype was counted only a few times. The chain uses TRBV4-1 and TRBJ2-5, with D possibly called TRBD1 or TRBD2 (5 bases each). V shed 5 bases and J shed 5 bases, with 15 bases lying between them. The CDR3 length is 14 residues. Germline V gives CDR1 MGHRA, CDR2 YSYEKL. Written as DNA, the CDR3 is TGCGCCAGCAGCGTGTCAGGGAGTGGGGAGACCCAGTACTTC. This encodes CASSVSGSGETQYF.

This rearrangement joins TRBV9 to TRBJ2-1, with TRBD2 identical over 11 bases. Germline V CDR1 and CDR2: SGDLS, YYNGEE. The CDR3 sequence is 16 residues long. J lost 8 bases, V lost 2 bases, and 9 bases had no gene match. CDR3 sequence reads: CASSVSLLAGGYEQFF. The DNA of the CDR3 is TGTGCCAGCAGCGTTTCCCTCCTAGCGGGAGGTTATGAGCAGTTCTTC.

The J gene is TRBJ1-2, the V gene TRBV6-1; D uncertain. V dropped 10 bases and J dropped 4 bases, with 10 bases sitting between them. CDR3 length: 11 residues. Germline CDR1 MNHNS, CDR2 SASEGT. This CDR3 reads CAIRASYGYTF. The CDR3 bases are TGTGCCATCCGGGCCTCCTATGGCTACACCTTC.

The chain is built from TRBV12-3 or TRBV12-4 and TRBJ1-6; D remains ambiguous. The length of the CDR3 is 12 residues. V was cut by 6 bases and J by 10 bases, with 10 bases left in between. CDR3 sequence (DNA): TGTGCCAGCAGGTATACGTTGTCACCCCTCCACTTT. Its translation: CASRYTLSPLHF.

Concerning this clonotype itself: A much bigger clone sits one base away, suggesting this may be a read error. This chain connects TRBV27 to TRBJ1-2; D might be TRBD1 (5 bases). This CDR3 comprises 16 residues. In germline, CDR1 is MNHEY, CDR2 SMNVEV (reference sequence). CDR3 region: CASSLSIGHDIYGYAF. In DNA form, the CDR3 reads TGTGCCAGCAGTTTATCGATCGGACACGATATCTATGGCTACGCCTTC.

The chain links TRBV7-9 to TRBJ2-6; D not resolved. This CDR3 spans 16 amino acids. CDR1 is SEHNR, CDR2 FQNEAQ, per germline (reference sequence). The V gene lost 4 bases and the J gene lost 0 bases, with 10 bases spanning the gap. CDR3 nucleotide sequence: TGTGCCAGCAGCTCCCCACTGACCTCTGGGGCCAACGTCCTGACTTTC. Translation gives CASSSPLTSGANVLTF.

This clonotype was observed at least ten times. The chain joins TRBV28 to TRBJ1-6, with D unresolved. Trimming pared 5 bases from V and 7 bases from J, leaving 12 bases between. The germline gives CDR1 MDHEN, CDR2 SYDVKM. This CDR3 has 14 residues. The CDR3 sequence: CASSPGVPNSPLHF. As DNA, the CDR3 is TGTGCCAGCAGTCCTGGAGTCCCCAATTCACCCCTCCACTTT.

This clonotype appeared a few times. This could be a read error, since a much larger clone is one nucleotide away. V and J are TRBV28 and TRBJ1-2; no clear D gene. This CDR3 has 12 amino acids. The germline V gene has CDR1 MDHEN and CDR2 SYDVKM. The CDR3 reads CAGREVNYGYTF. DNA for the CDR3: TGTGCCGGCAGAGAGGTCAACTATGGCTACACCTTC.

The V gene is TRBV6-7, the J gene TRBJ1-1, with TRBD1 as a possible D gene (5 bases). TRBV6-7 is marked as an open reading frame, function uncertain. V was shortened by 4 bases and J by 5 bases, with 17 bases between the two germline ends. This CDR3 is 15 amino acids long. CDR3 residues: CASSWGPGSYTEAFF. The CDR3 DNA reads as TGTGCCAGCAGTTGGGGCCCCGGGAGTTATACTGAAGCTTTCTTT.

Ten or more counts support this clonotype. This chain connects TRBV2 to TRBJ1-1, with 7 positions matching TRBD1. Per the germline V gene, CDR1 is SNHLY and CDR2 is FYNNEI. The CDR3 is made up of 14 amino acids. The J segment lost 5 bases and the V segment lost 4 bases, leaving 7 bases of the junction unmatched. CDR3 residues: CASSGQGFNTEAFF. The DNA of the CDR3 is TGTGCCAGCAGTGGACAGGGTTTTAATACTGAAGCTTTCTTT. The full variable domain, its missing parts supplied by reference TRBV2 and TRBJ1-1, is EPEVTQTPSHQVTQMGQEVILRCVPISNHLYFYWYRQILGQKVEFLVSFYNNEISEKSEIFDDQFSVERPDGSNFTLKIRSTKLEDSAMYFCASSGQGFNTEAFFGQGTRLTVV.

This clonotype was found many times. The CDR3 DNA sequence: TGCGCCAGCGGCACAAATTCCGGGGAGCTGTTTTTT. It yields the protein CASGTNSGELFF. The rearrangement links TRBV5-1 to TRBJ2-2; no definite D call. Between the trimmed V and J ends, which lost 7 bases and 6 bases, there was a span of 10 bases. There are 12 residues in the CDR3. CDR1 SGHRS and CDR2 YFSETQ come from the germline V gene.